This record concerns one T cell receptor (beta chain) sequence. What it recognizes is unknown. This record comes from a study of T cells in Graves' hyperthyroidism and ophthalmopathy. Overall study results and limits: Ophthalmopathy was told apart from stable hyperthyroidism by a 13 V-J model.

Germline V gene lookup returns CDR1 MGHRA and CDR2 YSYEKL. The V and J ends lost 5 bases and 6 bases, in that order; junction bases with no gene match: 11. This CDR3 has 15 residues. RNA transcripts were the template for amplifying TCR beta CDR3 regions. A first-round RT-PCR of the TCR CDR3 used the HTBI primer set. TCRdb used MiXCR to reprocess the multiplex PCR reads, holding one entry per CDR3 protein. The sample has 500,000 to 650,000 distinct CDR3 sequences, about 45% seen once. The TCR originated in an adult woman with Graves' disease, either hyperthyroidism or ophthalmopathy (not recorded which). Sequencing input: peripheral blood or thyroid tissue (not recorded which). The chain has TRBV4-1 and TRBJ2-3; 7 nucleotides match TRBD2. The CDR3 nucleotides are TGCGCCAGCAGCGGGCGGGAGAAATCTGCCGATACGCAGTATTTT. Residues: CASSGREKSADTQYF.